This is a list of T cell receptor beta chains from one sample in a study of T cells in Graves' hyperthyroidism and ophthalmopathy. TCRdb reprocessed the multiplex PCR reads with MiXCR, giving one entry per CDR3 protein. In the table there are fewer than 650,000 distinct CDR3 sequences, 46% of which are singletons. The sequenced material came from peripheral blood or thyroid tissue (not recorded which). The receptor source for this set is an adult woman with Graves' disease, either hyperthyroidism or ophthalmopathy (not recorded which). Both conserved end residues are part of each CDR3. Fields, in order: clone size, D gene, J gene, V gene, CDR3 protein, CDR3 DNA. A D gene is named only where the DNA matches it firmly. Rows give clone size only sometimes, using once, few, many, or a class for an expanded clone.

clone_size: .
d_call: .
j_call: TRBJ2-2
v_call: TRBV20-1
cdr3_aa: CSARDPRGPSGEVGELFF
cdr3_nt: TGCAGTGCTAGAGATCCTCGAGGGCCGTCAGGTGAAGTCGGGGAGCTGTTTTTT

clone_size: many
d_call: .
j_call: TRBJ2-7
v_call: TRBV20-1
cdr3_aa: CSARDFPKGEQYF
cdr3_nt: TGCAGTGCGAGGGACTTTCCTAAGGGGGAGCAGTACTTC

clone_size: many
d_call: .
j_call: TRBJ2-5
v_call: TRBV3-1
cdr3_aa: CASSQLRSQETQYF
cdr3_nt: TGTGCCAGCAGCCAACTCAGAAGCCAAGAGACCCAGTACTTC

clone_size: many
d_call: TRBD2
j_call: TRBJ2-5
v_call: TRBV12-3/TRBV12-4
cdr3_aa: CASSNGLAETQYF
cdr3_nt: TGTGCCAGCAGTAACGGACTAGCTGAGACCCAGTACTTC

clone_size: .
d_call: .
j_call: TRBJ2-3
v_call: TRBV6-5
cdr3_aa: CASSYVGTDTQYF
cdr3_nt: TGTGCCAGCAGTTACGTGGGCACAGATACGCAGTATTTT

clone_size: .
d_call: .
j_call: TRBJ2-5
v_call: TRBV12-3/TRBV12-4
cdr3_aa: CASSRSLEGTQYF
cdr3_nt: TGTGCCAGCAGCCGAAGCCTGGAGGGGACCCAGTACTTC

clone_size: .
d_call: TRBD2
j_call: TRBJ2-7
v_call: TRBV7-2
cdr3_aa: CASSLVVAGSYEQYF
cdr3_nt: TGTGCCAGCAGCTTAGTAGTAGCGGGGAGCTACGAGCAGTACTTC

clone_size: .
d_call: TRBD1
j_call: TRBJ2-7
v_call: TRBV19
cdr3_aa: CASSYWTGDYEQYF
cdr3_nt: TGTGCCAGCAGCTATTGGACAGGGGACTACGAGCAGTACTTC

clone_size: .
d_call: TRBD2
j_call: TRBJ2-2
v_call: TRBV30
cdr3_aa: CATRGTSGDTGELFF
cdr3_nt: TGTGCCACACGGGGGACTAGCGGGGACACCGGGGAGCTGTTTTTT

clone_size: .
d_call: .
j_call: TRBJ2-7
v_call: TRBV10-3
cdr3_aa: CAISEELTVHEQYF
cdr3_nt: TGTGCCATCAGTGAAGAGTTGACAGTCCACGAGCAGTACTTC

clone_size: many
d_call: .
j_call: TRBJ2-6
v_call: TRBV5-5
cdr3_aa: CASSLAGDGANVLTF
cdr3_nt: TGTGCCAGCAGCTTGGCCGGGGATGGGGCCAACGTCCTGACTTTC

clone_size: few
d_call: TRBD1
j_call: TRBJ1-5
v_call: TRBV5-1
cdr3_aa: CASSLRDRGNQPQHF
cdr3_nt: TGCGCCAGCAGCCTCCGGGACAGGGGCAATCAGCCCCAGCATTTT

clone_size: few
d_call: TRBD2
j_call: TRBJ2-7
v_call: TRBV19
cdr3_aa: CASSTAGAGTYEQYF
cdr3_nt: TGTGCCAGTAGTACCGCGGGAGCGGGGACCTACGAGCAGTACTTC

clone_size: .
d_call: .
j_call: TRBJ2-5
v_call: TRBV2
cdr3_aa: CASTAWGKVGRDF
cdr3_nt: TGTGCCAGCACCGCCTGGGGAAAGGTGGGCCGAGACTTC

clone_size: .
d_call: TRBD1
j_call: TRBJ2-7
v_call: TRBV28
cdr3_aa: CASSWIGGVEQYF
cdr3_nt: TGTGCCAGCAGTTGGATAGGGGGCGTTGAGCAGTACTTC

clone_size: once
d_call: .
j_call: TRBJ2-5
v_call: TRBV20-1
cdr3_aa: CSAPAPGRETQYF
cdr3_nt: TGCAGTGCACCCGCCCCGGGAAGAGAGACCCAGTACTTC

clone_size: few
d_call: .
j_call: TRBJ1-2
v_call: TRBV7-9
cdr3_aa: CASSFGVMGGYTF
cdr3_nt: TGTGCCAGCAGCTTCGGGGTTATGGGGGGCTACACCTTC

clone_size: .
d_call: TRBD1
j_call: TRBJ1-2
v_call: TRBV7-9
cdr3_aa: CASRSQGADGYTF
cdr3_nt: TGTGCCAGCAGATCACAGGGGGCTGATGGCTACACCTTC

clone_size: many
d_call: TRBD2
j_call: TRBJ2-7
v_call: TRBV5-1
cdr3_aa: CASSLGLAGAKPSYEQYF
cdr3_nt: TGCGCCAGCAGCTTGGGACTAGCGGGAGCCAAACCCTCCTACGAGCAGTACTTC

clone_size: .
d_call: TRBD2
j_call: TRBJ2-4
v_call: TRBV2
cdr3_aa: CASSEGAGGTSGIQYF
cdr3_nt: TGTGCCAGCAGTGAAGGTGCGGGCGGTACTAGCGGTATTCAGTACTTC

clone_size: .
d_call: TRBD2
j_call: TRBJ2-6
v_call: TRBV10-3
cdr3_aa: CAISDPSGRANVLTF
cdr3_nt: TGTGCCATCAGTGACCCTAGCGGGAGGGCCAACGTCCTGACTTTC

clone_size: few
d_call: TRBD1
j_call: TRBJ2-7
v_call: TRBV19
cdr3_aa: CASTQTGAGGEQYF
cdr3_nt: TGTGCCAGTACCCAAACAGGGGCCGGCGGCGAGCAGTACTTC

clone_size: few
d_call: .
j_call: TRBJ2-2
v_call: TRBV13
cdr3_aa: CASSVRAGELFF
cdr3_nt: TGTGCCAGCAGCGTCAGGGCCGGGGAGCTGTTTTTT

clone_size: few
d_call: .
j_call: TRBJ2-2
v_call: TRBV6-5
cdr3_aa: CASSPMSSAGELFF
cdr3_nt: TGTGCCAGCAGCCCCATGTCGAGCGCCGGGGAGCTGTTTTTT

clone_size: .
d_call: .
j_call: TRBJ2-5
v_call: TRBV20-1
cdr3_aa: CSARLLANSQETQYF
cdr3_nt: TGCAGTGCTAGACTGCTAGCGAATTCTCAAGAGACCCAGTACTTC

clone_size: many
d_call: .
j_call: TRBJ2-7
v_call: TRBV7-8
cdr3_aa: CASSLVRGRGNEQYF
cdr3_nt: TGTGCCAGCAGCTTAGTTCGCGGCAGGGGAAACGAGCAGTACTTC

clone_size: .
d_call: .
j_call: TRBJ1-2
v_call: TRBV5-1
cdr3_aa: CASSSGATNYGYTF
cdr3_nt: TGCGCCAGCAGCTCGGGTGCGACTAACTATGGCTACACCTTC